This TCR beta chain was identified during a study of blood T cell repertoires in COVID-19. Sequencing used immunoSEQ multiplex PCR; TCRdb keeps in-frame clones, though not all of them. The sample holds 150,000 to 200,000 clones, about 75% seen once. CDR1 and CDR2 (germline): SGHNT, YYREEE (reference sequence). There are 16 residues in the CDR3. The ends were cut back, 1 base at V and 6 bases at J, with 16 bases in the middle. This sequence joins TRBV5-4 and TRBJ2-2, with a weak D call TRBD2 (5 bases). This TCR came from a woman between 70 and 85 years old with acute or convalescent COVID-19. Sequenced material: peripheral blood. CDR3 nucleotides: TGTGCCAGCAGCTTGATTGCAGGTGGAGGACCCGGGGAGCTGTTTTTT. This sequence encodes CASSLIAGGGPGELFF.